The following is a TCR beta chain sequence with its context. How the authors handled the data: Counts of nucleated cells, estimated from reference gene primer amplification, were obtained. Assay used: immunoSEQ multiplex PCR; TCRdb lists only in-frame clones, some missing. Clonal size and the V and J genes are those of that table, whereas D and trimming came from the DNA. Here the sample spans a few hundred thousand clones, 85% to 90% being singletons. This entry comes from a study of blood T cell repertoires in COVID-19. As for the study in general: The United States, Italy and Spain provided the acute and convalescent COVID-19 samples.

Deletions cut 2 bases from V and 2 bases from J, with 7 bases between. Germline lookup yields CDR1 SGHDT and CDR2 YYEEEE. This CDR3 has 14 amino acids. Self-reported history from a screening survey and questionnaire set each donor's cohort. Recovered status in Cohort 3 required two negative PCRs, clearance, or symptom resolution. The sample consisted of PBMCs or T cells enriched from blood (not recorded which). The chain uses TRBV5-6 and TRBJ1-4; D remains unclear. This clonotype was sampled from a woman younger than 35 who had recovered from COVID-19. CDR3: CASSFERTNEKLFF. CDR3 DNA sequence: TGTGCCAGCAGCTTTGAGAGGACTAATGAAAAACTGTTTTTT.